The following is a T cell receptor (beta chain) sequence with its context. The antigen remains undetermined. TCRdb keeps only in-frame clones here, not all; method: immunoSEQ multiplex PCR. Among about 120,000 clones, 80% to 90% were seen once, and the ten largest hold around 8%. This record belongs to a study of T cell responses to AZD1222 COVID-19 vaccine. In germline, CDR1 is SGHVS, CDR2 FQNEAQ. V lost 2 bases, J lost 4 bases, and 23 bases lay in between. The CDR3 spans 18 residues. Findings and caveats of the study: Regions 160-218 and 743-854 dominated among vaccine-associated CD4 TCRs spanning spike. The study identified only five to seven AZD1222 recipients as seropositive at baseline. Females outnumbered males among donors, who were mostly white British; clonal diversity was possibly underestimated. After the peak T cell response, and only then, were repertoires sampled.

The receptor comes from an adult in good health. Sequencing used peripheral blood, obtained on day 0 of AZD1222 vaccination. The chain is built from TRBV7-8 and TRBJ1-1; D is perhaps TRBD1 (6 bases). The CDR3 DNA sequence: TGTGCCAGCAGCTTATTCTTTCCGACAGGATACCTCCCCACTGAAGCTTTCTTT. Encoded protein: CASSLFFPTGYLPTEAFF.